What follows are 15 T cell receptor beta chains derived from one specimen sequenced in a study of blood T cell repertoires in COVID-19. The data were produced by immunoSEQ multiplex PCR, yet TCRdb's version contains in-frame clones alone and is incomplete. Here the sample spans roughly 330,000 clones, about 86% being singletons. The sequenced sample was peripheral blood. The receptors come from a woman between 50 and 59 years old with acute or convalescent COVID-19.

A few counts support this clone. The chain couples TRBV11-2 to TRBJ2-2; D unresolved. The CDR3 has 12 residues. Germline CDR1 and CDR2: SGHAT and FQNNGV. With 5 bases removed from V and 3 bases from J, the gap between germline ends came to 4 bases. The CDR3 spells CASSPYTGELFF. The CDR3 region has the DNA TGTGCCAGCAGCCCTTACACCGGGGAGCTGTTTTTT.

This clone has just one count. The chain is built from TRBV5-1 and TRBJ1-6; 9 positions match TRBD1. Germline-derived CDR1 and CDR2 are SGHRS and YFSETQ. Trimming took 4 bases from V and 15 from J; bases not matched to a gene: 17. The CDR3 loop spans 16 amino acids. CDR3 loop: CASSLAPGQGQGSLHF. The CDR3 nucleotides are TGCGCCAGCAGCCTGGCCCCGGGACAGGGCCAAGGGAGCCTCCACTTT.

As to this clone: This same CDR3 is encoded by further DNA sequences in the sample. J is TRBJ2-2 and V is TRBV24-1; 11 bases fit TRBD1. Germline CDR1 KGHDR, CDR2 SFDVKD. The V segment lost 4 bases and the J segment 3 bases; nucleotides outside the gene matches: 3. There are 16 residues in the CDR3. CDR3 sequence (DNA): TGTGCCACCAGTGACCCGGGACAGGGGGACACCGGGGAGCTGTTTTTT. This gives the protein CATSDPGQGDTGELFF.

V usage is TRBV7-9 and J usage is TRBJ2-3; 7 bases are a match to TRBD1. After removal of 7 bases from V and 1 base from J, the junction contained 5 bases not matched to a gene. The CDR3 spans 14 residues. Germline V CDR1 and CDR2: SEHNR, FQNEAQ (reference sequence). The CDR3 nucleotides are TGTGCCAGCAACACTGGACAGGGCACAGATACGCAGTATTTT. Amino acids: CASNTGQGTDTQYF.

In this sample, this clone turned up once. This chain uses TRBV6-1 with TRBJ2-2; tentatively, D is TRBD2 (6 bases). This CDR3 is 15 amino acids long. Per the germline V gene, CDR1 is MNHNS and CDR2 is SASEGT. Deletions cut 3 bases from V and 1 base from J, with 9 bases between. The CDR3 region is CASSEQAGNTGELFF. For the CDR3, the DNA is TGTGCCAGCAGTGAGCAAGCGGGGAACACCGGGGAGCTGTTTTTT.

This clone has a handful of counts. CDR3 residues: CSATGGNYGYTF. Written as DNA, the CDR3 is TGCAGCGCTACCGGGGGTAACTATGGCTACACCTTC. This chain joins TRBV29-1 and TRBJ1-2, with D maybe TRBD1 (5 bases). Trimming took off 7 bases at V and 1 base at J, with 10 bases between the two ends. The CDR3 sequence is 12 residues long. Germline lookup yields CDR1 SQVTM and CDR2 ANQGSEA.

This clone came up a few times. The V and J genes are TRBV2 and TRBJ2-5; a weak D match, TRBD1 (5 bases). V was pared by 8 bases and J by 5 bases, with 15 bases between. The CDR3 consists of 13 residues. Germline V gives CDR1 SNHLY, CDR2 FYNNEI. CDR3 loop: CASSDSPSETQYF. CDR3 sequence (DNA): TGTGCCAGCTCCGACAGCCCTTCGGAGACCCAGTACTTC.

This clone was observed a few times. The chain has TRBV5-1 and TRBJ2-5; maybe TRBD2 (6 bases). CDR1 SGHRS and CDR2 YFSETQ come from the germline V gene. Trimming took off 8 bases at V and 2 bases at J, with 13 bases between the two ends. This CDR3 contains 13 residues. The CDR3 nucleotides read TGCGCCAGTGCAAAGGGGACTCAAGAGACCCAGTACTTC. This encodes CASAKGTQETQYF.

This chain joins TRBV30 and TRBJ1-5; D perhaps matches TRBD1 (5 bases). The CDR3 runs 14 residues. V dropped 1 base and J dropped 2 bases, with 9 bases sitting between them. Germline V gene data show CDR1 as GTSNPN and CDR2 as SVGIG (reference sequence). DNA for the CDR3: TGTGCCTGGAGTGGCAGGGAGGGCAATCAGCCCCAGCATTTT. Protein sequence: CAWSGREGNQPQHF.

The rearrangement uses TRBV6-5 and TRBJ1-4, with 7 nucleotides matching TRBD1. This CDR3 has 14 amino acids. CDR1 is MNHEY and CDR2 is SVGAGI in the germline V gene. The V gene end was trimmed by 6 bases and the J gene end by 6 bases; junction bases not matched to a gene: 7. This chain's CDR3 is CASRRRDSYEKLFF. CDR3 nucleotides: TGTGCCAGCAGGAGACGGGACAGCTATGAAAAACTGTTTTTT.

The chain carries TRBV5-1 and TRBJ1-1; D is ambiguous. There are 15 residues in the CDR3. V was trimmed by 3 bases and J by 5 bases, leaving 17 bases between them. Germline assignment: CDR1 SGHRS and CDR2 YFSETQ. Written as DNA, the CDR3 is TGCGCCAGCAGCTGGGAGGGAGGTTCTGGGACTGAAGCTTTCTTT. Residues: CASSWEGGSGTEAFF. The full variable domain, its missing parts supplied by reference TRBV5-1 and TRBJ1-1, is KAGVTQTPRYLIKTRGQQVTLSCSPISGHRSVSWYQQTPGQGLQFLFEYFSETQRNKGNFPGRFSGRQFSNSRSEMNVSTLELGDSALYLCASSWEGGSGTEAFFGQGTRLTVV.

This chain connects TRBV5-1 to TRBJ1-3, with TRBD1 as a possible D gene (6 bases). V was pared by 1 base and J by 2 bases, with 10 bases between. From germline, CDR1 is SGHRS and CDR2 YFSETQ. There are 15 residues in the CDR3. The CDR3 spells CASSLNRDPGNTIYF. CDR3 DNA sequence: TGCGCCAGCAGCTTGAACAGGGACCCTGGAAACACCATATATTTT.

The chain carries TRBV3-1 (or the pseudogene TRBV3-2) and TRBJ2-5; 14 positions agree with TRBD2. Losses at the gene ends were 1 base for V and 5 bases for J; bases not matched to a gene: 6. This CDR3 has 17 residues. CDR1 is LGHDT, CDR2 YNNKEL, per germline (reference sequence). The CDR3 DNA sequence: TGTGCCAGCAGCCAAGCCCCGGGACTAGCGGGAGACGAGACCCAGTACTTC. Its translation: CASSQAPGLAGDETQYF.

This rearrangement joins TRBV30 to TRBJ1-2, with D perhaps TRBD1 (6 bases). The CDR3 runs 15 residues. Germline lookup yields CDR1 GTSNPN and CDR2 SVGIG (reference sequence). With 0 bases removed from V and 8 bases from J, the gap between germline ends came to 19 bases. The CDR3 reads CAWSVLRTGLGGYTF. CDR3 in DNA: TGTGCCTGGAGTGTCCTCCGTACAGGGTTGGGGGGCTACACCTTC.

The chain uses TRBV7-2 and TRBJ2-2; D is possibly TRBD2 (6 bases). The CDR3 length is 16 residues. Trimming took off 4 bases at V and 2 bases at J, with 14 bases between the two ends. Germline V gene sequence: CDR1 SGHTA, CDR2 FQGNSA. The CDR3 DNA reads as TGTGCCAGCAGCTACGCCGGGACTGTTAACACCGGGGAGCTGTTTTTT. It codes for CASSYAGTVNTGELFF.